A selection of T cell receptor beta chains follows, all from one sample in a study of CD8 T cells in Susac syndrome. In TCRdb, the immunoSEQ multiplex PCR reads were re-called with MiXCR into one record per CDR3 protein. Of 150,000 to 200,000 distinct CDR3 sequences listed, about 96% are singletons. Input material: CD4+ T cells from PBMCs. Receptors originate from a human donor with multiple sclerosis. Both conserved end residues are part of each CDR3. A D gene is named only where the DNA matches it firmly. Clone size is stated in some rows and not others, as once, few, many or a class when expanded.

TRBJ2-3 | . | . | TRBV20-1 | CSAHPTTDTQYF | TGCAGTGCTCACCCCACCACAGATACGCAGTATTTT
TRBJ2-7 | . | . | TRBV25-1 | CASNKGYEQYF | TGTGCCAGCAACAAGGGCTACGAGCAGTACTTC
TRBJ2-1 | . | . | TRBV15 | CATSRKKAHNEQFF | TGTGCCACCAGCAGGAAGAAGGCCCACAATGAGCAGTTCTTC
TRBJ2-7 | TRBD1 | . | TRBV29-1 | CSVGQGVISSYEQYF | TGCAGCGTGGGACAGGGCGTCATAAGCTCCTACGAGCAGTACTTC
TRBJ2-1 | . | . | TRBV20-1 | CSASPGPTLRFF | TGCAGTGCTAGCCCGGGGCCCACCCTTAGGTTCTTC
TRBJ2-5 | . | . | TRBV5-1 | CASSLEEGGETQYF | TGCGCCAGCAGCTTGGAAGAGGGTGGGGAGACCCAGTACTTC
TRBJ1-5 | TRBD1 | few | TRBV20-1 | CSAIQGASNQPQHF | TGCAGTGCTATCCAGGGGGCTAGTAATCAGCCCCAGCATTTT
TRBJ2-2 | . | . | TRBV23-1 | CANSARPNTGELFF | TGCGCCAACTCAGCGCGGCCGAACACCGGGGAGCTGTTTTTT
TRBJ2-7 | . | . | TRBV7-8 | CASSPGPDYEQYF | TGTGCCAGCAGCCCGGGACCCGACTACGAGCAGTACTTC
TRBJ2-3 | . | . | TRBV12-3/TRBV12-4 | CASMEAPDTQYF | TGTGCCAGCATGGAGGCCCCAGATACGCAGTATTTT
TRBJ2-5 | . | . | TRBV28 | CASSVAGEGGQETQYF | TGTGCCAGCAGTGTGGCGGGAGAGGGGGGCCAAGAGACCCAGTACTTC
TRBJ1-2 | . | . | TRBV18 | CASSREHLTDPYGYTF | TGTGCCAGCTCACGGGAACACCTAACAGATCCCTATGGCTACACCTTC
TRBJ2-7 | . | . | TRBV3-1 | CASSHNPYEQYF | TGTGCCAGCAGCCATAACCCCTACGAGCAGTACTTC
TRBJ2-5 | . | . | TRBV2 | CASSRVPGHQETQYF | TGTGCCAGCAGTAGGGTCCCGGGGCACCAAGAGACCCAGTACTTC
TRBJ2-4 | . | . | TRBV9 | CASSSPGAHGGIQYF | TGTGCCAGCAGCTCCCCCGGGGCCCACGGAGGCATTCAGTACTTC
TRBJ1-1 | . | . | TRBV3-1 | CASKVRGRTEAFF | TGTGCCAGCAAAGTCAGGGGACGCACTGAAGCTTTCTTT
TRBJ2-1 | . | . | TRBV24-1 | CATSRGQGSSYNEQFF | TGTGCCACCAGCCGGGGGCAGGGGAGCTCCTACAATGAGCAGTTCTTC
TRBJ2-7 | TRBD2 | . | TRBV20-1 | CSASSQTSGGTYEQYF | TGCAGTGCTAGTTCCCAGACTAGCGGGGGAACCTACGAGCAGTACTTC
TRBJ2-7 | . | . | TRBV29-1 | CSVAHRTNYEQYF | TGCAGCGTAGCGCACAGGACTAACTACGAGCAGTACTTC
TRBJ1-2 | TRBD1 | . | TRBV5-1 | CASSLRGQGKDYGYTF | TGCGCCAGCAGCTTGAGGGGACAGGGAAAGGACTATGGCTACACCTTC
TRBJ2-1 | . | . | TRBV7-2 | CASSLAGHNEQFF | TGTGCCAGCAGCTTAGCGGGGCACAATGAGCAGTTCTTC
TRBJ1-2 | . | . | TRBV14 | CASSQSRSAGYGYTF | TGTGCCAGCAGCCAGTCACGGTCTGCCGGCTATGGCTACACCTTC
TRBJ2-7 | . | . | TRBV21-1 | CARCPQGLAGGSSYEQYF | TGTGCCCGGTGCCCCCAGGGACTAGCGGGAGGTTCATCCTACGAGCAGTACTTC
TRBJ2-3 | TRBD2 | . | TRBV20-1 | CSATSGRPGTDTQYF | TGCAGTGCAACCAGCGGGAGGCCGGGCACAGATACGCAGTATTTT
TRBJ1-2 | TRBD1 | . | TRBV6-5 | CASSYLPGGAYGYTF | TGTGCCAGCAGTTACTTGCCAGGGGGAGCCTATGGCTACACCTTC
TRBJ1-4 | . | . | TRBV20-1 | CSARDPTATNEKLFF | TGCAGTGCTAGAGACCCAACTGCAACTAATGAAAAACTGTTTTTT
TRBJ1-2 | . | . | TRBV10-3 | CAIRENQGNGYTF | TGTGCCATCAGGGAGAATCAGGGTAATGGCTACACCTTC
TRBJ2-5 | TRBD2 | . | TRBV20-1 | CSARGTSGRPQETQYF | TGCAGTGCCCGTGGGACTAGCGGGAGGCCACAAGAGACCCAGTACTTC
TRBJ2-3 | TRBD1 | . | TRBV7-9 | CASSLDRATDTQYF | TGTGCCAGCAGCTTGGACAGGGCCACAGATACGCAGTATTTT
TRBJ1-2 | TRBD1 | . | TRBV27 | CASSPTGGSMGYTF | TGTGCCAGCAGTCCCACAGGGGGCAGCATGGGCTACACCTTC
TRBJ1-4 | . | . | TRBV29-1 | CSVGAGRVRTNEKLFF | TGCAGCGTTGGGGCTGGCAGGGTGAGAACTAATGAAAAACTGTTTTTT
TRBJ2-7 | TRBD1 | once | TRBV29-1 | CSVGRQGIYEQYF | TGCAGCGTTGGGAGACAGGGTATCTACGAGCAGTACTTC
TRBJ2-2 | . | . | TRBV4-1 | CASSQVYANTGELFF | TGCGCCAGCAGCCAAGTTTACGCGAACACCGGGGAGCTGTTTTTT
TRBJ2-7 | TRBD2 | . | TRBV20-1 | CSGNGGAKPYEQYF | TGCAGTGGTAACGGGGGGGCAAAACCCTACGAGCAGTACTTC
TRBJ2-7 | . | . | TRBV7-6 | CASSLDRAREQYF | TGTGCCAGCAGCTTGGACCGGGCTCGTGAGCAGTACTTC
TRBJ2-3 | TRBD2 | . | TRBV29-1 | CSVEGPGGQDTQYF | TGCAGCGTTGAAGGCCCGGGAGGACAAGATACGCAGTATTTT
TRBJ1-5 | TRBD1 | . | TRBV27 | CASRETTGMQPQHF | TGTGCCAGCAGGGAAACGACAGGGATGCAGCCCCAGCATTTT
TRBJ2-1 | . | . | TRBV27 | CASRDRAYNEQFF | TGTGCCAGCAGGGACAGAGCCTACAATGAGCAGTTCTTC